The clone carrying this TCR beta chain was counted ten times or more. This record belongs to a study of T cells in Graves' hyperthyroidism and ophthalmopathy. V was pared by 8 bases and J by 0 bases, with 14 bases of the junction left unmatched. Germline-derived CDR1 and CDR2 are MNHNS and SASEGT. The CDR3 consists of 17 residues. Template material for amplifying TCR beta CDR3 regions consisted of RNA transcripts. Primed by the HTBI set, a first-round RT-PCR was run on the TCR CDR3. MiXCR, run by TCRdb on the multiplex PCR reads, gives a single entry per CDR3 protein. The repertoire holds 500,000 or so distinct CDR3 sequences, with roughly a sixth as singletons.

This sequence joins TRBV6-1 and TRBJ1-1, with 8 bases lining up with TRBD1. This sequence originates from a woman aged 25 to 39 with Graves' ophthalmopathy. The sample was blood. The CDR3 DNA is TGTGCCAGCCGATTCGGGACAGGTCACATCATGAACACTGAAGCTTTCTTT. Its translation: CASRFGTGHIMNTEAFF.